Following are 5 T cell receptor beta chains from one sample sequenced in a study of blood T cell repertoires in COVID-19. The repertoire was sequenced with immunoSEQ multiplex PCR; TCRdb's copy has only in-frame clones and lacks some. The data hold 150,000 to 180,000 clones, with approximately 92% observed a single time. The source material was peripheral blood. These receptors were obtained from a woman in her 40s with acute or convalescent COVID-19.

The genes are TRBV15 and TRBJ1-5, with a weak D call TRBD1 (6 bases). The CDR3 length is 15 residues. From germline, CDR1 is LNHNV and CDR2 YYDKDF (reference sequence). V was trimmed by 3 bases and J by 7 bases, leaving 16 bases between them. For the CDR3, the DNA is TGTGCCACCAGCAGTGACCCCAGGGGCGAACAGCCCCAGCATTTT. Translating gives CATSSDPRGEQPQHF.

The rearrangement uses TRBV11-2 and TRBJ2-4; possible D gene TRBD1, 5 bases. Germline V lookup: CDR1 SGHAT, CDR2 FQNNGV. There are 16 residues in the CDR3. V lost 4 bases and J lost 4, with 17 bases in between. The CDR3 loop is CASSSPGQATKNIQYF. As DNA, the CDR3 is TGTGCCAGCAGCTCCCCAGGGCAGGCGACGAAAAACATTCAGTACTTC.

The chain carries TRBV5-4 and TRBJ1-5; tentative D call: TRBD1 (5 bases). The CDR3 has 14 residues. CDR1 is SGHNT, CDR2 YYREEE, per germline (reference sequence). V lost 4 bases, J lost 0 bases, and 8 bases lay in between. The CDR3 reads CASSRGGSNQPQHF. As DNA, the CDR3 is TGTGCCAGCAGCCGCGGGGGTAGCAATCAGCCCCAGCATTTT.

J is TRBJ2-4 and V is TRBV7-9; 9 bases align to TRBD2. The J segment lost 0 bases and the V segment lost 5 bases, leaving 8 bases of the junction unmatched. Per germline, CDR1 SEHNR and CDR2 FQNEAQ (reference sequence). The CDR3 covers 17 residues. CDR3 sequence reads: CASSLHGTSTAKNIQYF. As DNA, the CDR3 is TGTGCCAGCAGCCTGCACGGGACTAGCACAGCCAAAAACATTCAGTACTTC.

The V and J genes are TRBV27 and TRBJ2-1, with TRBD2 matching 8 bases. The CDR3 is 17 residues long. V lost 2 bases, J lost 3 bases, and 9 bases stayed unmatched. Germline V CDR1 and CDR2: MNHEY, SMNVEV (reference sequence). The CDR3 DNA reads TGTGCCAGCAGTTTACGTCCGGCGGGAGGCCACTACAATGAGCAGTTCTTC. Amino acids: CASSLRPAGGHYNEQFF.